This T cell receptor (beta chain) emerged from a study of cytomegalovirus exposure and HLA in healthy donors. The PCR used 60 Vbeta and 13 Jbeta primers. Method: immunoSEQ multiplex PCR; TCRdb's copy keeps in-frame clones and lacks some. This table holds some 160,000 clones, around 77% found once. Study conclusions and caveats: V- and J-gene trimming in TCR beta was tied to a missense DCLRE1C variant by an analysis performed later.

Notes on this clone: Its antigen is unidentified. Germline and junction disagree at one end, which may indicate a read error. Other DNA sequences of this sample code for an identical CDR3.

Germline CDR1 reads SEHNR; CDR2 reads FQNEAQ (reference sequence). This CDR3 region has 17 residues. Sequencing was done on a sample of PBMCs. The chain combines TRBV7-9 with TRBJ1-4; 8 bases are shared with TRBD1. The source of this sequence is a man in his fifties or sixties in good health and CMV-seronegative. CDR3 amino acids: CASSLGNHRGTNEKLFF. CDR3 coding DNA: TGTGCCAGCAGCTTAGGGAACCACAGGGGGACTAATGAAAAGCTGTTTTTT.